A selection of T cell receptor beta chains follows, all from one sample in a study of shared clonotypes between healthy human individuals. Measured with immunoSEQ multiplex PCR; TCRdb has only the in-frame clones, and not every one. In the table there are some 2 million clones, 85% to 95% of which are singletons. Sequencing was performed on naive CD8+ T cells sorted from blood. The receptors stem from a man aged 18 to 35 in good health. Each CDR3 is given without its conserved first and last residue.

V	J	CDR3
TRBV5-6	TRBJ2-5	ASSLSRGQETQY
TRBV21-1	TRBJ2-7	ASSRRDDYEQY
TRBV11-2	TRBJ2-1	ASSLSGAYNEQF
TRBV29-1	TRBJ2-5	SVEDIGQDQETQY
TRBV7-8	TRBJ2-7	ASSGGTGRDEQY
TRBV7-8	TRBJ1-5	ASSFGQEQH
TRBV29-1	TRBJ1-5	SVAGQPQH
TRBV2	TRBJ2-2	AATSPEDGTGELF
TRBV6-5	TRBJ2-6	ASRYRQVGANVLT
TRBV27	TRBJ2-5	ASSYSSRETQY
TRBV7-9	TRBJ2-3	ASSSGLAGVITDTQY
TRBV5-4	TRBJ1-1	ASSLDLAGLTEAF
TRBV6-1	TRBJ1-1	ASSEALRWETEAF
TRBV30	TRBJ2-7	AWGGQVSHEQY
TRBV19	TRBJ1-6	ASSIGQGGNSPLH
TRBV18	TRBJ1-1	ASSSPRGRTEAF
TRBV13	TRBJ2-3	ASSQHGGGREDTQY
TRBV19	TRBJ1-5	ASSIGLDRRRNQPQH
TRBV9	TRBJ2-5	ASSDGGGGAAETQY
TRBV2	TRBJ2-7	ASSVDRTGVAEQY
TRBV19	TRBJ1-5	ASSVRGDQPQH
TRBV6-6	TRBJ2-1	ASSYSNPRSYNEQF
TRBV6-5	TRBJ2-5	ASGDGGIETQY
TRBV2	TRBJ2-3	ASAIGDTSTDTQY
TRBV9	TRBJ2-5	ASSDGWGAFETQY
TRBV14	TRBJ2-1	ASSQLAGSGNEQF
TRBV6-6	TRBJ2-2	ASRPSWGASGELF
TRBV23-1	TRBJ2-2	ASSQRIHWGQGAPGTGELF
TRBV6-1	TRBJ1-5	ASSEARGGGQPQH
TRBV2	TRBJ2-2	ASIAATGELF
TRBV5-5	TRBJ2-7	ASSPATGSPYEQY
TRBV5-1	TRBJ1-2	ASSPVVGDGYT
TRBV4-1	TRBJ2-7	ASSQEVGTSEQY
TRBV12-5	TRBJ2-1	ASGSNSGTSYNEQF
TRBV5-1	TRBJ2-5	ASSLGMDNQY
TRBV6-5	TRBJ1-6	ASTLFDNSPLH
TRBV13	TRBJ2-5	ASSLTSEETQY
TRBV9	TRBJ2-2	ASSVVLGTGELF
TRBV7-9	TRBJ2-2	ASSPLPGNTGELF
TRBV5-1	TRBJ2-2	ASSLSGELF
TRBV4-3	TRBJ1-1	ASSHVGTSEDTEAF
TRBV7-9	TRBJ1-1	ASSLGGGIGGTEAF
TRBV5-6	TRBJ1-2	ASSPRGSNYGYT
TRBV9	TRBJ2-7	ASSVGSRSYEQY
TRBV10-1	TRBJ2-7	ASSETAYEQY
TRBV30	TRBJ1-4	AWDGTGGSEKLF
TRBV9	TRBJ2-7	ASSVGGDRSYEQY
TRBV7-8	TRBJ2-1	ASSLAGTSGGANNEQF
TRBV10-3	TRBJ2-7	AIRLDRDHEQY